This T cell receptor beta chain was observed in a study of shared clonotypes between healthy human individuals. Germline V gene data show CDR1 as MGHRA and CDR2 as YSYEKL. CDR3 size: 17 residues. Trimming took 0 bases from V and 2 from J, leaving 13 bases between them. TCRdb's copy holds only in-frame clones and misses some; the assay was immunoSEQ multiplex PCR. The repertoire holds 2 million to 2.5 million clones, with roughly 95% as singletons. The J gene is TRBJ2-2, the V gene TRBV4-1; D is perhaps TRBD1 (5 bases). The sequenced sample consisted of naive CD4+ T cells sorted from blood. The subset denotes: CD45RA+ positively selected. This TCR derives from a man between 18 and 35 years old in good health. The CDR3 sequence: CASSQEYAGKNTGELFF. CDR3 DNA sequence: TGCGCCAGCAGCCAAGAATACGCAGGGAAAAACACCGGGGAGCTGTTTTTT.